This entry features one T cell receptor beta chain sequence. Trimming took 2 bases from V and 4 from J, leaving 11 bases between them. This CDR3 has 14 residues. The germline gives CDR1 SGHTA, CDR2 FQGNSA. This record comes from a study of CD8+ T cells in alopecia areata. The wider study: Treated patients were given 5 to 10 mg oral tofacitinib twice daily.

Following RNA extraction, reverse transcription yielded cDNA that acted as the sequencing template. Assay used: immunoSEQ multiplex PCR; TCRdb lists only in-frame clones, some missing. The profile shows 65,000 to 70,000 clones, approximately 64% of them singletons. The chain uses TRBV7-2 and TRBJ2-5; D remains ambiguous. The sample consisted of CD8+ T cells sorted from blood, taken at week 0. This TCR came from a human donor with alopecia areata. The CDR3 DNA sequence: TGTGCCAGCAGCTTAAGGCAGCCAGTAGAGACCCAGTACTTC. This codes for CASSLRQPVETQYF.